The 24 T cell receptor beta chains in this list originate from one sample, sequenced in a study of T cells in Graves' hyperthyroidism and ophthalmopathy. Amplified TCR beta CDR3 regions derived from RNA transcripts. First-round RT-PCR of the TCR CDR3 relied on the HTBI primer set. TCRdb re-derived calls from the multiplex PCR reads in MiXCR, one entry per CDR3 protein. The sample carries about 600,000 distinct CDR3 sequences, 15% to 20% recorded once. The specimen was blood. The receptors stem from a woman between 40 and 55 years old with Graves' ophthalmopathy.

The sample holds a few counts of this clonotype. The rearrangement uses TRBV5-1 and TRBJ2-7; 8 positions agree with TRBD2. This CDR3 is 16 amino acids long. The ends lost 0 bases at V and 3 bases at J; junction bases unmatched: 8. CDR1 SGHRS and CDR2 YFSETQ come from the germline V gene. This chain's CDR3 is CASSLDRGGLDYEQYF. CDR3 DNA sequence: TGCGCCAGCAGCTTGGATCGCGGGGGGCTGGACTACGAGCAGTACTTC.

This clonotype came up a few times. The chain uses TRBV7-2 and TRBJ2-7, with TRBD2 matching 8 bases. The germline gives CDR1 SGHTA, CDR2 FQGNSA. The CDR3 is 15 amino acids. The ends lost 5 bases at V and 5 bases at J; junction bases unmatched: 11. In nucleotides, the CDR3 is TGTGCCAGCAGCCTACGAGCGGGAGTAGGTGACGAGCAGTACTTC. Translation: CASSLRAGVGDEQYF.

Ten or more counts support this clonotype. The rearrangement joins TRBV18 to TRBJ2-7; no reliable D call. Trimming left V 6 bases short and J 2 bases short, with 11 bases between. This CDR3 spans 13 amino acids. Germline values: CDR1 KGHSH, CDR2 LQKENI. CDR3 in amino acids: CASSIGEAYEQYF. The CDR3 DNA sequence: TGTGCCAGCTCCATCGGAGAGGCCTACGAGCAGTACTTC.

This clonotype showed up just a few times. A much larger clone differs from this one at a single base, so this may be a read error. This rearrangement joins TRBV2 to TRBJ2-2, with D possibly TRBD2 on 5 matching bases. The CDR3 runs to 16 residues. Germline lookup yields CDR1 SNHLY and CDR2 FYNNEI. The CDR3 reads CASSEWQPQNTGKLFF. CDR3 coding DNA: TGTGCCAGCAGTGAGTGGCAGCCACAGAACACCGGGAAGCTGTTTTTT.

This clonotype occurred many times. The chain links TRBV11-2 to TRBJ1-2; D perhaps matches TRBD1 (5 bases). V was shortened by 4 bases and J by 3 bases, with 15 bases between the two germline ends. Per germline, CDR1 SGHAT and CDR2 FQNNGV. The CDR3 length is 15 residues. Here the CDR3 DNA reads TGTGCCAGCAGCTCCGGGAAGGGGAGGGACTATGGCTACACCTTC. Encoded protein: CASSSGKGRDYGYTF.

At least ten counts were recorded for this clonotype. CDR3 DNA: TGTGCCAGCAGTGAACGGGGACAGTGGAGCTCTGGGGCCAACGTCCTGACTTTC. Translation: CASSERGQWSSGANVLTF. V gene TRBV2 combines with J gene TRBJ2-6; TRBD1 matches at 7 bases. This CDR3 comprises 18 residues. After removal of 2 bases from V and 0 bases from J, the junction contained 7 bases not matched to a gene. Germline V gene lookup returns CDR1 SNHLY and CDR2 FYNNEI. Drawing the rest from reference TRBV2 and TRBJ2-6, the complete variable domain is EPEVTQTPSHQVTQMGQEVILRCVPISNHLYFYWYRQILGQKVEFLVSFYNNEISEKSEIFDDQFSVERPDGSNFTLKIRSTKLEDSAMYFCASSERGQWSSGANVLTFGAGSRLTVL.

The sample holds many counts of this clonotype. V and J are TRBV7-2 and TRBJ2-7; TRBD2 matches at 7 bases. The CDR3 has 15 residues. V lost 4 bases to trimming and J lost 7 bases; unmatched junction nucleotides: 13. Germline lookup yields CDR1 SGHTA and CDR2 FQGNSA. This CDR3 is CASSSGGSGLEEQYF. Here the CDR3 DNA reads TGTGCCAGCAGCTCCGGCGGTAGCGGGTTGGAGGAGCAGTACTTC.

This chain connects TRBV30 to TRBJ2-3; D possibly corresponds to TRBD1 (5 bases). Germline-derived CDR1 and CDR2 are GTSNPN and SVGIG (reference sequence). This CDR3 region has 14 residues. V lost 1 base, J lost 4 bases, and 12 bases lay in between. CDR3 sequence (DNA): TGTGCCTGGAGTGGTGGACACAGTGCAGATACGCAGTATTTT. It translates to CAWSGGHSADTQYF.

This clonotype was detected a few times. The rearrangement uses TRBV6-2 or TRBV6-3 and TRBJ2-1, with 7 bases fitting TRBD1. This CDR3 has 15 amino acids. Trimming cost V 7 bases and J 4 bases; bases outside gene matches: 10. Germline V gives CDR1 MNHEY, CDR2 SVGEGT. CDR3 in amino acids: CASTLDRVRYNEQFF. The CDR3 nucleotides read TGTGCCAGCACCTTAGACAGGGTGAGATACAATGAGCAGTTCTTC.

V is TRBV12-5 and J is TRBJ1-6; maybe TRBD1 (6 bases). CDR1 and CDR2 (germline): LGHNT, FRNRAP. V shed 1 base and J shed 8 bases, with 12 bases lying between them. This CDR3 comprises 15 residues. The CDR3 region has the DNA TGTGCTAGTGGTTTGGGAGTAGGGGGTGATTCACCCCTCCACTTT. Translated: CASGLGVGGDSPLHF.

V gene TRBV20-1 combines with J gene TRBJ2-3, with TRBD2 identical over 8 bases. After removal of 4 bases from V and 4 bases from J, the junction contained 4 bases not matched to a gene. CDR3 size: 13 residues. The germline V gene has CDR1 DFQATT and CDR2 SNEGSKA (reference sequence). The CDR3 bases are TGCAGTGCTAATAACGGGAGGGCAGATACGCAGTATTTT. It specifies CSANNGRADTQYF.

V usage is TRBV7-9 and J usage is TRBJ1-4; a possible D gene is TRBD1 (5 bases). Trimming pared 3 bases from V and 8 bases from J, leaving 13 bases between. Germline CDR1 reads SEHNR; CDR2 reads FQNEAQ (reference sequence). The CDR3 loop spans 14 amino acids. DNA for the CDR3: TGTGCCAGCAGCTTTTCCCAGGGAGGAGAAAAACTGTTTTTT. This translates into CASSFSQGGEKLFF.

This clonotype came up a few times. V is TRBV5-1 and J is TRBJ2-5; 12 nucleotides match TRBD1. With V trimmed by 4 bases and J by 5 bases, 6 bases remained unmatched. Germline CDR1 and CDR2: SGHRS and YFSETQ. The CDR3 consists of 15 residues. The chain's CDR3 is CASSGRDRGLETQYF. CDR3 sequence (DNA): TGCGCCAGCAGCGGCCGGGACAGGGGGCTGGAGACCCAGTACTTC.

This clonotype came up a few times. The chain joins TRBV12-3 or TRBV12-4 to TRBJ1-3; D is uncertain. The CDR3 is made up of 14 amino acids. Trimming shortened V by 7 bases and J by 2 bases, and 12 bases separated the two germline ends. This chain's CDR3 is CASTRLRTGNTIYF. CDR3 bases: TGTGCCAGCACCCGCCTCAGGACTGGAAACACCATATATTTT.

This clonotype was detected ten times or more. The rearrangement joins TRBV20-1 to TRBJ2-6, with TRBD1 identical over 8 bases. The length of the CDR3 is 17 residues. The V and J ends lost 3 bases and 2 bases, in that order; junction bases with no gene match: 9. Germline CDR1 reads DFQATT; CDR2 reads SNEGSKA (reference sequence). The CDR3 reads CSASAGQGVAGANVLTF. The DNA for the CDR3 is TGCAGTGCTAGTGCTGGACAGGGTGTAGCTGGGGCCAACGTCCTGACTTTC.

In its sample, this clonotype was seen many times. The chain joins TRBV27 to TRBJ2-5; 12 bases line up with TRBD1. The CDR3 contains 15 residues. J gave up 5 bases and V 5 bases, and 6 bases lay outside the gene matches. Germline V CDR1 and CDR2: MNHEY, SMNVEV (reference sequence). CDR3 residues: CASSPGQGAWETQYF. Here the CDR3 DNA reads TGTGCCAGCAGTCCGGGACAGGGGGCGTGGGAGACCCAGTACTTC.

The chain joins TRBV6-9 to TRBJ1-5; no definite D call. Between the trimmed V and J ends, which lost 7 bases and 2 bases, there was a span of 9 bases. Germline V gene lookup returns CDR1 MNHGY and CDR2 SVAAGI. The CDR3 is 13 amino acids. Here the CDR3 reads CASTFGGNQPQHF. The CDR3 coding sequence is TGTGCCAGCACGTTCGGCGGCAATCAGCCCCAGCATTTT.

This sequence joins TRBV6-6 and TRBJ1-5, with a weak D call TRBD1 (5 bases). The CDR3 is 16 amino acids. Germline CDR1 reads MNHNY; CDR2 reads SVGAGI (reference sequence). V lost 4 bases and J 2 bases, leaving 15 bases between the germline ends. The CDR3 loop reads CASSSRGWGGNQPQHF. Written as DNA, the CDR3 is TGTGCCAGCAGTTCTCGAGGTTGGGGGGGCAATCAGCCCCAGCATTTT.

Ten or more counts support this clonotype. The V call is TRBV4-1, the J call TRBJ1-2; D is undetermined. With 4 bases removed from V and 0 bases from J, the gap between germline ends came to 9 bases. The germline V gene has CDR1 MGHRA and CDR2 YSYEKL. The CDR3 loop spans 14 amino acids. DNA of the CDR3: TGCGCCAGCAGCCCACTTGGTGCTAACTATGGCTACACCTTC. Its translation is CASSPLGANYGYTF.

Comments on this clonotype: It may be a read error: a sequence one base away is much more abundant. The chain uses TRBV20-1 and TRBJ2-3, with 11 bases identical to TRBD2. Looked up from germline, CDR1 is DFQATT and CDR2 is SNEGSKA (reference sequence). CDR3 length: 16 amino acids. With V trimmed by 3 bases and J by 7 bases, 12 bases remained unmatched. CDR3 sequence reads: CSARTGLAGGVYTQYF. In DNA form, the CDR3 reads TGCAGTGCTAGGACCGGGCTAGCGGGAGGAGTGTATACGCAGTATTTT.

J is TRBJ2-2 and V is TRBV29-1; TRBD2 matches 8 bases. V dropped 0 bases and J dropped 4; count of bases not matched to a gene: 7. Germline lookup yields CDR1 SQVTM and CDR2 ANQGSEA. The CDR3 runs to 16 residues. The CDR3 loop is CSVEEDLAGPTGELFF. CDR3 DNA: TGCAGCGTTGAAGAAGACTTAGCGGGACCCACCGGGGAGCTGTTTTTT.

This clonotype was found many times. This chain uses TRBV6-5 with TRBJ2-2; 9 bases agree with TRBD2. CDR1 is MNHEY, CDR2 SVGAGI, per germline. V shed 2 bases and J 7 bases; nucleotides not matched to a gene: 5. This CDR3 comprises 15 residues. CDR3 bases: TGTGCCAGCAGTTACGGCGGGGGGGCCGACGGGGAGCTGTTTTTT. Translation: CASSYGGGADGELFF.

This clonotype turned up a few times. The chain is built from TRBV20-1 and TRBJ2-1, with 11 bases aligning to TRBD2. J was trimmed by 9 bases and V by 1 base; bases with no gene match: 2. Germline V CDR1 and CDR2: DFQATT, SNEGSKA (reference sequence). The CDR3 loop spans 13 amino acids. CDR3 residues: CSARGLAGSEQFF. DNA for the CDR3: TGCAGTGCTAGAGGACTAGCGGGAAGTGAGCAGTTCTTC.

Many counts were recorded for this clonotype. The CDR3 DNA follows: TGTGCCAGCACTCGAAAGGCGGCAGGGAAGAACGAGCAGTACTTC. Its protein is CASTRKAAGKNEQYF. The chain couples TRBV2 to TRBJ2-7; weak D call: TRBD1 (5 bases). This CDR3 contains 15 residues. The germline V gene has CDR1 SNHLY and CDR2 FYNNEI. The V end lost 7 bases, the J end lost 5 bases, and 21 bases lay between the germline ends.